Following are 13 T cell receptor beta chains from one sample sequenced in a study of regulatory T cells in long-lasting Graves disease. This sample's time point: newly diagnosed GD, antithyroid drugs for less than 3 months. Preparation of the TCR library used RNA extracted from PBMCs. Assembly of TCR beta libraries relied on iRepertoire HTBI primers together with Arm-PCR of CDR3 regions. TCRdb re-analysed the multiplex PCR reads in MiXCR, keeping a single row per CDR3 protein. The repertoire holds 240,000 or so distinct CDR3 sequences, around 20% seen once, with roughly 13% in the top ten. This specimen was peripheral blood mononuclear cells (PBMCs), taken at new diagnosis, from a patient treated with antithyroid drugs. These receptor sequences come from a female donor with Graves disease.

This clonotype came up many times. The CDR3 DNA reads TGTGCCAGCAATGCCCGGGGGGCTATCAATCAGCCCCAGCATTTT. This gives the protein CASNARGAINQPQHF. V usage is TRBV6-1 and J usage is TRBJ1-5; D possibly corresponds to TRBD1 (6 bases). V lost 7 bases and J 3 bases, leaving 16 bases between the germline ends. The CDR3 is made up of 15 amino acids. The V gene's germline CDR1 is MNHNS and CDR2 SASEGT.

In its sample, this clonotype was seen many times. The V and J genes are TRBV20-1 and TRBJ2-5; no clear D gene. There are 13 residues in the CDR3. Trimming took 1 base from V and 2 from J, leaving 8 bases between them. Germline CDR1 DFQATT, CDR2 SNEGSKA (reference sequence). CDR3 sequence: CSARVVRQETQYF. CDR3 sequence (DNA): TGCAGTGCTAGAGTGGTCAGACAAGAGACCCAGTACTTC.

This clonotype was seen many times. The chain employs TRBV15 and TRBJ1-2; 10 positions match TRBD1. The V and J ends lost 4 bases and 4 bases, in that order; junction bases with no gene match: 9. The length of the CDR3 is 16 residues. The germline V gene has CDR1 LNHNV and CDR2 YYDKDF (reference sequence). The CDR3 reads CATSTSRDRGLYGYTF. The CDR3 bases are TGTGCCACCAGCACCTCCCGGGACAGGGGCCTCTATGGCTACACCTTC.

This clonotype was counted at least ten times. A junction end diverges from the germline sequence, so it may reflect a read error. J is TRBJ2-2 and V is TRBV11-2, with 7 bases identical to TRBD1. The CDR3 covers 16 residues. Germline CDR1 and CDR2: SGHAT and FQNNGV. In nucleotides, the CDR3 is TGCGCCAGCAGCCAAGAGAGGGGGCGCAGCACCGGGGAGCTGTTTTTT. Its protein is CASSQERGRSTGELFF.

This clonotype was recorded a few times. Given a far larger clone just one base away, this is likely a sequencing read error. V usage is TRBV2 and J usage is TRBJ2-1; TRBD2 matches at 10 bases. The tail of the sequence fits TRBJ2-5 better, so the J call may be wrong. Germline V gene sequence: CDR1 SNHLY, CDR2 FYNNEI. The CDR3 is 19 residues long. The DNA of the CDR3 is TGTGCCAGCAACCTCGGCGGGGGCTTGAGCGGGAGGGGGCAAAAGACCCAGTACTTC. Translated: CASNLGGGLSGRGQKTQYF.

This clonotype was found many times. This chain connects TRBV19 to TRBJ2-1; D tentatively reads TRBD1 or TRBD2 (6 bases each). Germline V gene sequence: CDR1 LNHDA, CDR2 SQIVND (reference sequence). The CDR3 loop spans 16 amino acids. Trimming took 6 bases from V and 7 from J, leaving 22 bases between them. The CDR3 DNA follows: TGTGCCAGTAGCTCTTGGGGGGACACCCGTGGGAATGAGCAGTTCTTC. Translating it yields CASSSWGDTRGNEQFF.

This clonotype was recorded many times. J is TRBJ2-7 and V is TRBV2, with TRBD1 matching over 7 bases. The CDR3 runs to 12 residues. In germline, CDR1 is SNHLY, CDR2 FYNNEI. Trimming removed 4 bases from V and 4 bases from J; junction bases left unmatched: 1. CDR3 bases: TGTGCCAGCAGTGTACAGGGGTACGAGCAGTACTTC. Encoded protein: CASSVQGYEQYF.

This clonotype occurred many times. This rearrangement joins TRBV7-3 to TRBJ2-1; D gene uncertain. The V and J ends lost 2 bases and 5 bases respectively, with 16 bases between them. This CDR3 has 16 amino acids. The germline V gene has CDR1 SGHTA and CDR2 FQGTGA. The CDR3 nucleotides read TGTGCCAGCAGCTTATTACCCGCACCCTACGACAATGAGCAGTTCTTC. Translating gives CASSLLPAPYDNEQFF.

This chain connects TRBV6-1 to TRBJ2-3; 9 nucleotides agree with TRBD1. The CDR3 is 15 residues long. CDR1 MNHNS and CDR2 SASEGT come from the germline V gene. J gave up 6 bases and V 6 bases, and 10 bases lay outside the gene matches. CDR3 sequence: CASSDRTGGLDTQYF. The CDR3 DNA reads TGTGCCAGCAGCGATCGTACAGGGGGCTTGGATACGCAGTATTTT.

This clonotype showed up many times. The final CDR3 position lacks the conserved phenylalanine or tryptophan, pointing to a likely read error. No DNA is shown, since the ends of the CDR3 on it are uncertain; the CDR3 is the one TCRdb lists. The rearrangement uses TRBV6-5 and TRBJ2-7; TRBD1 is taken as the D call from the table, unchecked against the DNA. Germline CDR1 and CDR2: MNHEY and SVGAGI. The CDR3 totals 13 residues, both ends included. The CDR3 spells CASSSSVGSTWTL.

A word on this clonotype: One base away lies a much larger clone, so this may be a sequencing read error. V is TRBV7-3 and J is TRBJ2-3; D is unclear. This CDR3 contains 13 residues. The V end was cut by 1 base, the J end by 2 bases, with 4 bases between. The germline gives CDR1 SGHTA, CDR2 FQGTGA. CDR3 nucleotide sequence: TGTGCCAGCAGCTTAAGTATCACAGATACGCAGTATTTT. This codes for CASSLSITDTQYF.

This clonotype has ten or more counts. V usage is TRBV10-1 and J usage is TRBJ2-3; TRBD1 matches 9 bases. CDR1 is WNHNN and CDR2 is SYGVQD in the germline V gene (reference sequence). The CDR3 is 15 residues long. V lost 3 bases, J lost 4 bases, and 5 bases stayed unmatched. CDR3 amino acids: CASSEWDRASDTQYF. The DNA of the CDR3 is TGCGCCAGCAGTGAATGGGACAGGGCGTCAGATACGCAGTATTTT.

This clonotype has ten or more counts. The rearrangement uses TRBV7-2 and TRBJ1-1, with 9 bases fitting TRBD1. The germline gives CDR1 SGHTA, CDR2 FQGNSA. The J segment lost 1 base and the V segment lost 4 bases, leaving 16 bases of the junction unmatched. This CDR3 region has 19 residues. The CDR3: CASSYEPVGQGIGNTEAFF. The CDR3, as DNA: TGTGCCAGCAGCTATGAGCCGGTGGGACAGGGAATCGGGAACACTGAAGCTTTCTTT. Full variable domain (remainder filled in from reference TRBV7-2 and TRBJ1-1): GAGVSQSPSNKVTEKGKDVELRCDPISGHTALYWYRQSLGQGLEFLIYFQGNSAPDKSGLPSDRFSAERTGGSVSTLTIQRTQQEDSAVYLCASSYEPVGQGIGNTEAFFGQGTRLTVV.